This T cell receptor beta chain originates from a study of blood T cell repertoires in COVID-19. Ages ranged from roughly 18 to 100 years, with residence in 24 US areas. Participants had their cohort set by participant-reported clinical history. Assay: immunoSEQ multiplex PCR; the TCRdb copy retains only in-frame clones and omits some. The table shows about 150,000 clones, with roughly 89% occurring only once. The TCR was taken from a middle-aged man who had recovered from COVID-19. The sample consisted of PBMCs or T cells enriched from blood (not recorded which).

The CDR3 coding sequence is TGCGCCAGCAGCGCAGGTAGACAGGGGAACTATGGCTACACCTTC. Amino acid sequence: CASSAGRQGNYGYTF. V usage is TRBV4-1 and J usage is TRBJ1-2; 8 bases are shared with TRBD1. Germline V lookup: CDR1 MGHRA, CDR2 YSYEKL. This CDR3 is built from 15 residues. The V and J ends lost 5 bases and 2 bases, in that order; junction bases with no gene match: 7.